This T cell receptor beta chain was retrieved from a study of T-cell reconstitution after alpha-beta-depleted transplantation in children. This clonotype has a handful of counts. The TCRbeta library was prepared with unique molecular identifiers. TCRdb independently ran MiXCR on the PCR reads; one entry per CDR3 protein. The sample consists of more than 450,000 distinct CDR3 sequences, approximately 16% of them appearing once. The specimen was PBMCs from the stem cell graft donor, collected from the stem cell graft. The TCR comes from a human donor who donated a stem cell graft to a child with acute lymphoblastic leukemia.

The CDR3 is CASSSLLRGPNTEAFF. The CDR3 DNA follows: TGTGCCAGCAGTTCCCTCCTCAGGGGTCCGAACACTGAAGCTTTCTTT. This sequence joins TRBV27 and TRBJ1-1; possibly TRBD1 for D (6 bases). Germline V gives CDR1 MNHEY, CDR2 SMNVEV (reference sequence). The CDR3 is 16 amino acids. Trimming removed 4 bases at V and 1 base at J, with 16 bases between.